A single sample gave rise to the 25 T cell receptor beta chains below, sequenced in a study of control samples from healthy donors and cancer patients. Clones were sequenced by immunoSEQ multiplex PCR, and TCRdb holds only the in-frame ones, with some missing. The sample carries around 76,000 clones, around 90% recorded once. Sequenced material: PBMCs. The receptor set was obtained from a woman between 45 and 65 years old with colorectal cancer.

The chain combines TRBV28 with TRBJ1-2; TRBD1 is a possible D gene (5 bases). This CDR3 region has 11 residues. V was trimmed by 4 bases and J by 8 bases, leaving 8 bases between them. Germline V gene lookup returns CDR1 MDHEN and CDR2 SYDVKM. The CDR3 loop is CASSSGEGYTF. The CDR3 nucleotides are TGTGCCAGCAGTTCGGGGGAGGGCTACACCTTC.

This clone occurred once. The chain links TRBV4-3 to TRBJ2-3; TRBD2 aligns across 10 bases. With 6 bases clipped from V and 1 base from J, the junction kept 4 bases outside the gene matches. The CDR3 spans 15 residues. Germline lookup yields CDR1 LGHNA and CDR2 YSLEER. CDR3 loop: CASSPSGGGTDTQYF. The CDR3 DNA reads as TGCGCCAGCAGTCCGAGCGGGGGGGGCACAGATACGCAGTATTTT.

The chain combines TRBV12-3 or TRBV12-4 with TRBJ1-1; D gene ambiguous. Trimming left V 6 bases short and J 0 bases short, with 8 bases between. The CDR3 covers 13 residues. CDR3 in DNA: TGTGCCAGCAGCAAGACGGTGAACACTGAAGCTTTCTTT. Its translation is CASSKTVNTEAFF.

This clone ranks as medium-sized. The V gene is TRBV5-1, the J gene TRBJ1-2, with TRBD1 as a possible D gene (5 bases). The V end was cut by 4 bases, the J end by 4 bases, with 14 bases between. This CDR3 is 14 amino acids long. The germline gives CDR1 SGHRS, CDR2 YFSETQ. In nucleotides, the CDR3 is TGCGCCAGCAGCGGAGGGGAATCGTTCTATGGCTACACCTTC. It translates to CASSGGESFYGYTF.

This sequence joins TRBV2 and TRBJ1-2; maybe TRBD1 (6 bases). Looked up from germline, CDR1 is SNHLY and CDR2 is FYNNEI. The CDR3 runs to 15 residues. The germline V and J ends were trimmed by 7 bases and 4 bases, with 19 bases remaining between them. CDR3 sequence reads: CASIFWGQAAYGYTF. As DNA, the CDR3 is TGTGCCAGCATATTTTGGGGGCAAGCGGCCTATGGCTACACCTTC. Supplemented by reference TRBV2 and TRBJ1-2, the full variable domain reads EPEVTQTPSHQVTQMGQEVILRCVPISNHLYFYWYRQILGQKVEFLVSFYNNEISEKSEIFDDQFSVERPDGSNFTLKIRSTKLEDSAMYFCASIFWGQAAYGYTFGSGTRLTVV.

This clone was detected once. The chain joins TRBV6-6 to TRBJ1-1; 7 bases line up with TRBD1. Looked up from germline, CDR1 is MNHNY and CDR2 is SVGAGI (reference sequence). This CDR3 has 14 amino acids. V lost 6 bases to trimming and J lost 4 bases; unmatched junction nucleotides: 8. The CDR3 DNA is TGTGCCAGCAGGCAGCTCAGGGGGGGCACTGAAGCTTTCTTT. It encodes CASRQLRGGTEAFF.

The rearrangement joins TRBV5-1 to TRBJ2-3; 7 nucleotides line up with TRBD2. Germline V CDR1 and CDR2: SGHRS, YFSETQ. The CDR3 spans 13 residues. V lost 9 bases, J lost 2 bases, and 6 bases stayed unmatched. Written as DNA, the CDR3 is TGCGCCACCGGACTAGAGAACACAGATACGCAGTATTTT. Encoded protein: CATGLENTDTQYF.

There are a few counts of this clone. Other DNA sequences from this sample encode an identical CDR3 as well. V is TRBV15 and J is TRBJ2-3; no firm D call. The V end lost 0 bases, the J end lost 2 bases, and 0 bases lay between the germline ends. The CDR3 length is 12 residues. The germline gives CDR1 LNHNV, CDR2 YYDKDF (reference sequence). The CDR3 region is CATSRDTDTQYF. CDR3 DNA: TGTGCCACCAGCAGAGACACAGATACGCAGTATTTT.

V usage is TRBV19 and J usage is TRBJ1-2; possibly TRBD1 for D (6 bases). With 7 bases removed from V and 7 bases from J, the gap between germline ends came to 25 bases. The CDR3 length is 16 residues. CDR1 LNHDA and CDR2 SQIVND come from the germline V gene (reference sequence). CDR3 DNA: TGTGCCAGTATTGGGAGGACAGAGAGAAATTACGGTGGCTACACCTTC. Its protein product is CASIGRTERNYGGYTF.

The gene calls are TRBV6-2 or TRBV6-3 and TRBJ2-3, with 7 bases lining up with TRBD1. The germline V gene encodes CDR1 MNHEY and CDR2 SVGEGT. The CDR3 has 14 residues. Trimming took 4 bases from V and 3 from J; bases not matched to a gene: 4. CDR3 loop: CASSLGGATDTQYF. CDR3 nucleotide sequence: TGTGCCAGCAGTTTAGGGGGCGCGACAGATACGCAGTATTTT.

This clone has a handful of counts. The chain is built from TRBV24-1 and TRBJ2-5; D may be TRBD1 (5 bases). Trimming removed 7 bases at V and 3 bases at J, with 11 bases between. The germline CDR1 and CDR2 sequences are KGHDR and SFDVKD. The CDR3 length is 13 residues. CDR3 nucleotides: TGTGCCACCAGCTACAGGTCCGAAGAGACCCAGTACTTC. It specifies CATSYRSEETQYF.

This chain connects TRBV5-5 to TRBJ1-3, with no clear D. Trimming shortened V by 2 bases and J by 1 base, and 19 bases separated the two germline ends. This CDR3 has 18 amino acids. In germline, CDR1 is SGHKS, CDR2 YYEKEE (reference sequence). CDR3 DNA: TGTGCCAGCAGCTTAATCCCGACGGAAATCTTATCTGGAAACACCATATATTTT. This translates into CASSLIPTEILSGNTIYF.

This clone was seen a handful of times. This chain joins TRBV19 and TRBJ1-5, with 7 bases matching TRBD1. V gave up 3 bases and J gave up 6 bases; unmatched junction bases: 17. This CDR3 comprises 18 residues. The germline gives CDR1 LNHDA, CDR2 SQIVND (reference sequence). The DNA for the CDR3 is TGTGCCAGTAGTATGATTAGAGGGGGCAGACAGGGTGGTCAGCCCCAGCATTTT. It specifies CASSMIRGGRQGGQPQHF.

The rearrangement joins TRBV7-2 to TRBJ1-3; weak D call: TRBD1 (5 bases). Trimming removed 5 bases from V and 2 bases from J, with 13 bases in between. The CDR3 totals 15 residues. Germline CDR1 SGHTA, CDR2 FQGNSA. For the CDR3, the DNA is TGTGCCAGCAGCCTTTCGGTGGGGGCTGGAAACACCATATATTTT. Translating gives CASSLSVGAGNTIYF.

The chain carries TRBV13 and TRBJ2-5, with 7 bases identical to TRBD2. With V trimmed by 4 bases and J by 5 bases, 4 bases remained unmatched. The CDR3 is 13 amino acids. Per germline, CDR1 PRHDT and CDR2 FYEKMQ (reference sequence). Here the CDR3 reads CASSSGEGETQYF. The DNA of the CDR3 is TGTGCCAGCAGCTCCGGGGAGGGTGAGACCCAGTACTTC.

This chain joins TRBV9 and TRBJ2-5; D gene ambiguous. The CDR3 contains 13 residues. With 5 bases removed from V and 3 bases from J, the gap between germline ends came to 11 bases. Per germline, CDR1 SGDLS and CDR2 YYNGEE. CDR3 sequence (DNA): TGTGCCAGCAGTCTGGGTGCGGAAGAGACCCAGTACTTC. Protein product: CASSLGAEETQYF.

V and J are TRBV5-1 and TRBJ1-2; D is undetermined. V was shortened by 4 bases and J by 4 bases, with 11 bases between the two germline ends. The CDR3 consists of 13 residues. CDR1 and CDR2 from the germline V gene are SGHRS and YFSETQ. Written as DNA, the CDR3 is TGCGCCAGCAGCATAGACGGATCCTATGGCTACACCTTC. Translated: CASSIDGSYGYTF.

The gene calls are TRBV7-9 and TRBJ1-5; D is ambiguous. The CDR3 covers 14 residues. V was pared by 1 base and J by 1 base, with 5 bases between. Germline values: CDR1 SEHNR, CDR2 FQNEAQ (reference sequence). The CDR3 DNA follows: TGTGCCAGCAGCTTAGGGCACAGCAATCAGCCCCAGCATTTT. It codes for CASSLGHSNQPQHF.

The chain is built from TRBV3-1 (or the pseudogene TRBV3-2) and TRBJ1-6; no definite D call. CDR3 size: 14 residues. The germline CDR1 and CDR2 sequences are LGHDT and YNNKEL (reference sequence). The V gene lost 4 bases and the J gene lost 7 bases, with 11 bases spanning the gap. Written as DNA, the CDR3 is TGTGCCAGCAGCCCCATCGTGGGGAATTCACCCCTCCACTTT. Its translation: CASSPIVGNSPLHF.

The chain combines TRBV19 with TRBJ1-3; D may be TRBD1 (5 bases). V was cut by 7 bases and J by 0 bases, with 10 bases left in between. CDR1 and CDR2 (germline): LNHDA, SQIVND (reference sequence). CDR3 length equals 14 residues. This CDR3 is CASTEGSSGNTIYF. Written as DNA, the CDR3 is TGTGCCAGTACAGAGGGGAGCTCTGGAAACACCATATATTTT.

This clone was recorded only once. The J gene is TRBJ1-2, the V gene TRBV6-5; D perhaps matches TRBD1 (6 bases). The CDR3 spans 10 residues. Germline lookup yields CDR1 MNHEY and CDR2 SVGAGI. Trimming took off 10 bases at V and 5 bases at J, with 8 bases between the two ends. CDR3 residues: CATGQYGYTF. In DNA form, the CDR3 reads TGTGCCACCGGACAGTATGGCTACACCTTC.

The V and J genes are TRBV10-3 and TRBJ2-7; TRBD2 agrees at 8 bases. Germline assignment: CDR1 ENHRY and CDR2 SYGVKD. The V and J ends lost 2 bases and 6 bases, in that order; junction bases with no gene match: 12. CDR3 length: 16 amino acids. CDR3 sequence: CAISEPGTSGRREQYV. DNA for the CDR3: TGTGCCATCAGTGAGCCCGGGACTAGTGGGAGACGCGAGCAGTACGTC.

This clone has more than one count but fewer than ten. CDR3 protein: CASRATPSENYGYTF. The DNA for the CDR3 is TGCGCCAGCAGGGCAACCCCGAGCGAAAACTATGGCTACACCTTC. V usage is TRBV5-1 and J usage is TRBJ1-2; D gene uncertain. The V end was cut by 5 bases, the J end by 2 bases, with 16 bases between. CDR1 is SGHRS, CDR2 YFSETQ, per germline. The CDR3 totals 15 residues.

The CDR3 bases are TGTGCCAGCTCAAGACAGGGTCTGACCTACAATGAGCAGTTCTTC. As protein: CASSRQGLTYNEQFF. The chain has TRBV27 and TRBJ2-1, with 7 bases that match TRBD1. Germline V CDR1 and CDR2: MNHEY, SMNVEV (reference sequence). Trimming took 8 bases from V and 2 from J; bases not matched to a gene: 9. This CDR3 spans 15 amino acids.

J is TRBJ1-1 and V is TRBV6-2 or TRBV6-3; 8 bases line up with TRBD1. Looked up from germline, CDR1 is MNHEY and CDR2 is SVGEGT. CDR3 size: 14 residues. Trimming at V came to 5 bases and at J to 11 bases, leaving 13 bases not matched to a gene. The CDR3 coding sequence is TGTGCCAGCAGTCAATCAGGACAGGGCCACAGGGCTTTCTTT. It yields the protein CASSQSGQGHRAFF.